In its sample, the clone carrying this T cell receptor (beta chain) was seen many times. Per germline, CDR1 MNHNS and CDR2 SASEGT. This CDR3 spans 17 amino acids. J was trimmed by 3 bases and V by 1 base; bases with no gene match: 8. Generated by immunoSEQ multiplex PCR, the TCRdb table keeps only in-frame clones and is missing some. The profile shows nearly 95,000 clones, about 95% of them singletons. This sample was taken from a study of technical replicates of blood from several donors. This clonotype originated in a human donor in good health. Input material: T cells isolated from PBMCs. The V gene is TRBV6-1, the J gene TRBJ1-5, with TRBD1 identical over 8 bases. This chain's CDR3 is CASSEGAVTGVNQPQHF. The DNA of the CDR3 is TGTGCCAGCAGTGAAGGAGCGGTGACAGGGGTCAATCAGCCCCAGCATTTT.